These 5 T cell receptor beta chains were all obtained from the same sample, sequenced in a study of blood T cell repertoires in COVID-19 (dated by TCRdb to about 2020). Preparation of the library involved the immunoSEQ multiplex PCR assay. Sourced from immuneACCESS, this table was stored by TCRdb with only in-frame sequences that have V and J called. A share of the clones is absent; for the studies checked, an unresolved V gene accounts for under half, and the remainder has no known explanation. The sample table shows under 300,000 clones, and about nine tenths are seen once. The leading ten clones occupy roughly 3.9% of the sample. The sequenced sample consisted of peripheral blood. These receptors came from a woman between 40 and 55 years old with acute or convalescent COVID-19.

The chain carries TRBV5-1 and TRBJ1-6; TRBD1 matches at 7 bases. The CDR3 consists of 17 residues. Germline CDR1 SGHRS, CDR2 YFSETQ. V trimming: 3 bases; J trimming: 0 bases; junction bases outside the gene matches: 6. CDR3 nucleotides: TGCGCCAGCAGCTCGACAGGGAAGGACTCCTATAATTCACCCCTCCACTTT. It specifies CASSSTGKDSYNSPLHF.

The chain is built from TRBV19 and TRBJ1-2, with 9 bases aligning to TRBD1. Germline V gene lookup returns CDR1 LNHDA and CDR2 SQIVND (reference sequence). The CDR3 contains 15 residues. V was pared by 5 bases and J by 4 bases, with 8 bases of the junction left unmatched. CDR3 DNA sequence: TGTGCCAGTAGTGAAAACAGGGGGCATACCTATGGCTACACCTTC. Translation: CASSENRGHTYGYTF.

In DNA form, the CDR3 reads TGTGCCACCAGAACGGGAAGGACAGCCAACACTGAAGCTTTCTTT. Protein sequence: CATRTGRTANTEAFF. The gene calls are TRBV24-1 and TRBJ1-1; possible D gene TRBD1, 6 bases. Deletions cut 7 bases from V and 2 bases from J, with 16 bases between. The CDR3 sequence is 15 residues long. Germline lookup yields CDR1 KGHDR and CDR2 SFDVKD.

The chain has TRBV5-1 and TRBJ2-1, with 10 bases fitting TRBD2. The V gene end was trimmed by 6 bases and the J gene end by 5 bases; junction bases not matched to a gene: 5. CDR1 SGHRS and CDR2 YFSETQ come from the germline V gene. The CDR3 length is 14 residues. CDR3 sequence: CASNLLAGNNEQFF. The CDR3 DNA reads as TGCGCCAGCAATCTACTAGCGGGGAACAATGAGCAGTTCTTC.

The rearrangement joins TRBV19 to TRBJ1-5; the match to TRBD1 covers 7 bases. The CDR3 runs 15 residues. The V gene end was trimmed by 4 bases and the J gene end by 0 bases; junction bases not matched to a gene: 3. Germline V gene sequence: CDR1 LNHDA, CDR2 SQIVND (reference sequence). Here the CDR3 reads CASSNRGYSNQPQHF. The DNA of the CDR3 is TGTGCCAGTAGTAACAGGGGCTATAGCAATCAGCCCCAGCATTTT.